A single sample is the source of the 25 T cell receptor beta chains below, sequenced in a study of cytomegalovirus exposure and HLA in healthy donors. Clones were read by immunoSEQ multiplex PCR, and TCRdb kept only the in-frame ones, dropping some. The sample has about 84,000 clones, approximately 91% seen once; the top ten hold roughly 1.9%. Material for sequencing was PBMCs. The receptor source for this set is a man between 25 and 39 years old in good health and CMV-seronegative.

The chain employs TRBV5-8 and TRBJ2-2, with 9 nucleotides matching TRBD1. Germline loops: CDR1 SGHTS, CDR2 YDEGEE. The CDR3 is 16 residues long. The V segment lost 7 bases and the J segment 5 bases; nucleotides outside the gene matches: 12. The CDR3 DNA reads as TGTGCCAGCTGGGCCGGGACAGGGCGTCTGACCGGGGAGCTGTTTTTT. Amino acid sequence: CASWAGTGRLTGELFF.

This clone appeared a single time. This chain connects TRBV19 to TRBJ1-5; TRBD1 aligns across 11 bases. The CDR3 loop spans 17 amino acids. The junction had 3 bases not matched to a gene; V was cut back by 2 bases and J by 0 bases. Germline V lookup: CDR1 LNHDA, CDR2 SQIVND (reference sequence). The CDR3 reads CASSIRTGGFSNQPQHF. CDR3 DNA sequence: TGTGCCAGTAGTATACGGACAGGGGGCTTTAGCAATCAGCCCCAGCATTTT.

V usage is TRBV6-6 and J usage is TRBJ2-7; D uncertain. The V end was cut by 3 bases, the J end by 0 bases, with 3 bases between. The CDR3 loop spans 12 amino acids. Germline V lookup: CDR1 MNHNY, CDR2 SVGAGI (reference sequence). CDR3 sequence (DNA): TGTGCCAGCAGTTATAGCTCCTACGAGCAGTACTTC. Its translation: CASSYSSYEQYF.

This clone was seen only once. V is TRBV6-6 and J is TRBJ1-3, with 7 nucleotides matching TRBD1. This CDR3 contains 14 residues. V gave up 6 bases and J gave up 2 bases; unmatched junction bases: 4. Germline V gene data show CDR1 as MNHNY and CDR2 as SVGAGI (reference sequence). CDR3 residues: CASSPGQAGNTIYF. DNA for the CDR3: TGTGCCAGCAGCCCTGGACAGGCTGGAAACACCATATATTTT.

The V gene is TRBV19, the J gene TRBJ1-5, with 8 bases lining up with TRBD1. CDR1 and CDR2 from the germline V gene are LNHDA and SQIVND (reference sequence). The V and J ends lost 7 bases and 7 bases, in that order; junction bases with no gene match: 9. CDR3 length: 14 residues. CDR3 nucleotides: TGTGCCAGTACCAACCAGGGGGCACGGCAGCCCCAGCATTTT. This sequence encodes CASTNQGARQPQHF. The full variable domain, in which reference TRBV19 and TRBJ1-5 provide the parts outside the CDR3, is DGGITQSPKYLFRKEGQNVTLSCEQNLNHDAMYWYRQDPGQGLRLIYYSQIVNDFQKGDIAEGYSVSREKKESFPLTVTSAQKNPTAFYLCASTNQGARQPQHFGDGTRLSIL.

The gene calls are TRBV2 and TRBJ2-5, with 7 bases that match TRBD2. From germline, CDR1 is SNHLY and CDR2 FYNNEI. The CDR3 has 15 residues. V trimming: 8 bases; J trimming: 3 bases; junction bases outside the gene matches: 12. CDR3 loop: CASRVELAVEETQYF. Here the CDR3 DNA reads TGTGCCAGCCGGGTGGAGCTAGCGGTAGAAGAGACCCAGTACTTC. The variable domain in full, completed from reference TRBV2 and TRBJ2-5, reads EPEVTQTPSHQVTQMGQEVILRCVPISNHLYFYWYRQILGQKVEFLVSFYNNEISEKSEIFDDQFSVERPDGSNFTLKIRSTKLEDSAMYFCASRVELAVEETQYFGPGTRLLVL.

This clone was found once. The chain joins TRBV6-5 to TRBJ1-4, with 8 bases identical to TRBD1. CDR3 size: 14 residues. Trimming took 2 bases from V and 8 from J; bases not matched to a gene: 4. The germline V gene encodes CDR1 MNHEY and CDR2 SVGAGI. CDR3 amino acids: CASSYGRQGEKLFF. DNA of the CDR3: TGTGCCAGCAGTTACGGGAGACAGGGGGAAAAACTGTTTTTT.

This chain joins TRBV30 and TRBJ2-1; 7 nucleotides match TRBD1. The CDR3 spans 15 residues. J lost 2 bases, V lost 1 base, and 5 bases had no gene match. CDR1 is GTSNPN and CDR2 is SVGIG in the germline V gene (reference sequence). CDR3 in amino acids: CAWSEGTATYNEQFF. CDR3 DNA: TGTGCCTGGAGTGAGGGGACAGCGACCTACAATGAGCAGTTCTTC.

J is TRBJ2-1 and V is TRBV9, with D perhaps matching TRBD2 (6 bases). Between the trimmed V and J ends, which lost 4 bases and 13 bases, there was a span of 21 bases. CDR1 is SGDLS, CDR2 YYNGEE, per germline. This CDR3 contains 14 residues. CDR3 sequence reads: CASSPRPGLEIQFF. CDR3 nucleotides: TGTGCCAGCAGCCCCCGGCCGGGACTGGAGATTCAGTTCTTC.

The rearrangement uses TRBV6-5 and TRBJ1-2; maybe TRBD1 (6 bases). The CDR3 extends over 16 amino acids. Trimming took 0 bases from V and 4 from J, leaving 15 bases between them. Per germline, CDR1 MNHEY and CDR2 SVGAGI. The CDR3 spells CASSYSVISGAYGYTF. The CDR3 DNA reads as TGTGCCAGCAGTTACTCGGTCATTTCAGGGGCCTATGGCTACACCTTC.

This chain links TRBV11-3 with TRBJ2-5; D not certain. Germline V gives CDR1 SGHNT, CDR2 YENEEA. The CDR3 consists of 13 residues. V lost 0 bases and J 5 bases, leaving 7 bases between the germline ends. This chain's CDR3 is CASSLDRVETQYF. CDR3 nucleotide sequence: TGTGCCAGCAGCTTAGACCGCGTCGAGACCCAGTACTTC.

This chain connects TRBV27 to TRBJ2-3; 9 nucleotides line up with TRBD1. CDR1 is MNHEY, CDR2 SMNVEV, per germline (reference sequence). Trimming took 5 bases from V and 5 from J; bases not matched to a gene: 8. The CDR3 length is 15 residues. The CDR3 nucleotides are TGTGCCAGCAGTACCTACAGGGGGCCTAGAGATACGCAGTATTTT. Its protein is CASSTYRGPRDTQYF.

CDR3 nucleotides: TGTGCCAGCAGCCGACAGGGGGAGGCAACTAATGAAAAACTGTTTTTT. Translated: CASSRQGEATNEKLFF. V gene TRBV27 combines with J gene TRBJ1-4; 9 bases map to TRBD1. The V and J ends lost 6 bases and 0 bases, in that order; junction bases with no gene match: 5. CDR3 length: 16 amino acids. Per the germline V gene, CDR1 is MNHEY and CDR2 is SMNVEV (reference sequence).

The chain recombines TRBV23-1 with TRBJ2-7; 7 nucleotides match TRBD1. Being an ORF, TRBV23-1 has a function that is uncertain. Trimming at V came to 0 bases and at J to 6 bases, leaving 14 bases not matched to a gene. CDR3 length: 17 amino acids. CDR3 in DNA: TGCGCCAGCAGTCAATCAGGGGGCCCGGGGTTCCGTCGCGAGCAGTACTTC. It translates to CASSQSGGPGFRREQYF.

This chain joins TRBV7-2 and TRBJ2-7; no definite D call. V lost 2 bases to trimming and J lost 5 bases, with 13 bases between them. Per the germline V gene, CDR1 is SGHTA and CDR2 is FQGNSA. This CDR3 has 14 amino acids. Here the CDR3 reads CASSLITGTHEQYF. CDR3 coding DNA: TGTGCCAGCAGCTTAATTACGGGTACTCACGAGCAGTACTTC.

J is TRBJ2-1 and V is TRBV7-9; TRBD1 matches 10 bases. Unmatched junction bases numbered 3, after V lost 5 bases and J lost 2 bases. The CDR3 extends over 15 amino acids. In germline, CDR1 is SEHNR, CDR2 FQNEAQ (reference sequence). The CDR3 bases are TGTGCCAGCAGCAAGACAGGGGGCCCCTACAATGAGCAGTTCTTC. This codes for CASSKTGGPYNEQFF.

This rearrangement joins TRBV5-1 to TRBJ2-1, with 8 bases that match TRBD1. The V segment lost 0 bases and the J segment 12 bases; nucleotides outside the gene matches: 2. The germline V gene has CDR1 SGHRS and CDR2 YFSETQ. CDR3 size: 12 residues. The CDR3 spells CASSLVGTGQFF. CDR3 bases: TGCGCCAGCAGCTTGGTTGGGACAGGGCAGTTCTTC.

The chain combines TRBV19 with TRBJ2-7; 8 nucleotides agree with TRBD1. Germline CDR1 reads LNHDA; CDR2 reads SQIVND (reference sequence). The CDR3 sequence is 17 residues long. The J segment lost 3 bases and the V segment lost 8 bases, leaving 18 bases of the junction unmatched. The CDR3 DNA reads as TGTGCCAGTTCTTCCCGTCCCGGGACAGGAGGGGGCTACGAGCAGTACTTC. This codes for CASSSRPGTGGGYEQYF.

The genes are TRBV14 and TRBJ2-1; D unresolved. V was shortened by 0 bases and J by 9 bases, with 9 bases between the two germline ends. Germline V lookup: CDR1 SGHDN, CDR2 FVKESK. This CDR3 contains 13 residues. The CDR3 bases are TGTGCCAGCAGCCAAGATAGAGTCTTTGAGCAGTTCTTC. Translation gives CASSQDRVFEQFF.

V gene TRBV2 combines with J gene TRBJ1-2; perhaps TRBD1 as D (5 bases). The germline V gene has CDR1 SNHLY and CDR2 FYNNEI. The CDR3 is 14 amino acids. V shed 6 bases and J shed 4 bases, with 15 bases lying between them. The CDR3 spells CASRKGESVYGYTF. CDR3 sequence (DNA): TGTGCCAGCAGGAAAGGGGAATCAGTCTATGGCTACACCTTC.

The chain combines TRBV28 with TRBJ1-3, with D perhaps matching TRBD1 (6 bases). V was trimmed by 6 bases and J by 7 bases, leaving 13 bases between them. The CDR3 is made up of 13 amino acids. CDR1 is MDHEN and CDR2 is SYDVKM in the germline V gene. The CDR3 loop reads CASRVGRGNTIYF. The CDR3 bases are TGTGCCAGCAGAGTAGGAAGGGGGAACACCATATATTTT.

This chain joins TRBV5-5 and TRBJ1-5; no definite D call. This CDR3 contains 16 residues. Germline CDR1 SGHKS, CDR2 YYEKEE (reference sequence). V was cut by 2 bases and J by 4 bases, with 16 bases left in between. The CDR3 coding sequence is TGTGCCAGCAGCTTAACATTTTCCAGGCAGAATCAGCCCCAGCATTTT. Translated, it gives CASSLTFSRQNQPQHF.

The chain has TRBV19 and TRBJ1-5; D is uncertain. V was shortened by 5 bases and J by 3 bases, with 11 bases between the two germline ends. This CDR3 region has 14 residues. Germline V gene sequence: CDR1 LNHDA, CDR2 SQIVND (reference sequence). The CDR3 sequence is CASSPRDPNQPQHF. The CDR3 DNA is TGTGCCAGTAGTCCCCGGGATCCCAATCAGCCCCAGCATTTT.

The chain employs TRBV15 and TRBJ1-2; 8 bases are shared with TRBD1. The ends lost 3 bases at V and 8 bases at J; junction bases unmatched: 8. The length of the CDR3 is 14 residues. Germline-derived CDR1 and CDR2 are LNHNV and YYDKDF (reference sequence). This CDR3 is CATSSERWTGGYTF. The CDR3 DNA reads TGTGCCACCAGCAGCGAGCGATGGACAGGGGGCTACACCTTC.

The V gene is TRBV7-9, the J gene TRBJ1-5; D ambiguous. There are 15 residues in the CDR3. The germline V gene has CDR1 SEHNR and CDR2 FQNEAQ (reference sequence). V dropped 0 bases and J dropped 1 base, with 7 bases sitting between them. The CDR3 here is CASSLAAGSNQPQHF. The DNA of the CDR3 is TGTGCCAGCAGCTTAGCGGCGGGAAGCAATCAGCCCCAGCATTTT.